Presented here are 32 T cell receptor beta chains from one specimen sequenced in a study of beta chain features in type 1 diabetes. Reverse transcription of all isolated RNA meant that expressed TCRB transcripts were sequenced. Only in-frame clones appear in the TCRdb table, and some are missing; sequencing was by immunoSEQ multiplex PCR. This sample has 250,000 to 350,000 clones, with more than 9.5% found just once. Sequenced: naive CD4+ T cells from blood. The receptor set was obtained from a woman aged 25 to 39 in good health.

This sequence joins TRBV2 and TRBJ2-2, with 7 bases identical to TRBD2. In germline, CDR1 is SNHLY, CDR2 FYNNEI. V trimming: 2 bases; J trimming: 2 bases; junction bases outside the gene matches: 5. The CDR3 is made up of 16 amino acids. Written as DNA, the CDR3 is TGTGCCAGCAGTGAACTACGCGGGAGTAACACCGGGGAGCTGTTTTTT. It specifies CASSELRGSNTGELFF.

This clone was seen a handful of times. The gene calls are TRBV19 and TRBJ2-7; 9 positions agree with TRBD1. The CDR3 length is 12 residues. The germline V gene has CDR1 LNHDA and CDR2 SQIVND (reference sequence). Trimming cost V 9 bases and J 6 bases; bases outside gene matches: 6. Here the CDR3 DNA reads TGTGCCAGCAGGACAGGGGCGTCCGAGCAGTACTTC. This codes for CASRTGASEQYF.

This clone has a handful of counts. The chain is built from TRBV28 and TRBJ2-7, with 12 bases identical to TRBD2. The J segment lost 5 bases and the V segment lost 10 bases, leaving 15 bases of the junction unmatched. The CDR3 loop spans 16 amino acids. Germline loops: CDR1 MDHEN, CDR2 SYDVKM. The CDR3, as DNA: TGTGCCATCATGACCGCCGGACTAGCGGGATCCCACGAGCAGTACTTC. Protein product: CAIMTAGLAGSHEQYF.

Written as DNA, the CDR3 is TGCGCCAGCAGCCAAGGTCGGGGACTACTCTCTGGGGCCAACGTCCTGACTTTC. It translates to CASSQGRGLLSGANVLTF. The V gene is TRBV4-3, the J gene TRBJ2-6, with 7 nucleotides matching TRBD2. This CDR3 is 18 amino acids long. Per germline, CDR1 LGHNA and CDR2 YSLEER. The J segment lost 0 bases and the V segment lost 1 base, leaving 6 bases of the junction unmatched.

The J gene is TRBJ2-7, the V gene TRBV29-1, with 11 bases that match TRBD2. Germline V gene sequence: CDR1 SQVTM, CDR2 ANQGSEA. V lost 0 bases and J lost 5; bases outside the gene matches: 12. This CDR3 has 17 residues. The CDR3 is CSVEDPQLAGVRNEQYF. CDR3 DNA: TGCAGCGTTGAAGATCCCCAACTAGCGGGAGTAAGGAACGAGCAGTACTTC.

CDR3 nucleotide sequence: TGTGCCAGCAGCCACCGGACAGGGGGCGGGGAGCTGTTTTTT. Translation: CASSHRTGGGELFF. The rearrangement joins TRBV11-2 to TRBJ2-2, with 10 bases fitting TRBD1. J gave up 7 bases and V 5 bases, and 4 bases lay outside the gene matches. The germline CDR1 and CDR2 sequences are SGHAT and FQNNGV. There are 14 residues in the CDR3. The variable domain in full, with the rest retrieved from reference TRBV11-2 and TRBJ2-2, is EAGVAQSPRYKIIEKRQSVAFWCNPISGHATLYWYQQILGQGPKLLIQFQNNGVVDDSQLPKDRFSAERLKGVDSTLKIQPAKLEDSAVYLCASSHRTGGGELFFGEGSRLTVL.

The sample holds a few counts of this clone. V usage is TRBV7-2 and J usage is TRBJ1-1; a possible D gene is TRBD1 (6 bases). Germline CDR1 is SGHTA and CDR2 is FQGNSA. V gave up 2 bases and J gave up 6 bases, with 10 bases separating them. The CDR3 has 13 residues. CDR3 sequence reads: CASSLKAGAEAFF. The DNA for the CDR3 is TGTGCCAGCAGCTTAAAGGCAGGGGCTGAAGCTTTCTTT.

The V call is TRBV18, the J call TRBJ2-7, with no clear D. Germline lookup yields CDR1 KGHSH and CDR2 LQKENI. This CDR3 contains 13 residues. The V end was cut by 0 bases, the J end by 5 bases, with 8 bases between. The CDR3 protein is CASSPPTLDEQYF. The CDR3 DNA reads TGTGCCAGCTCACCACCTACATTGGACGAGCAGTACTTC.

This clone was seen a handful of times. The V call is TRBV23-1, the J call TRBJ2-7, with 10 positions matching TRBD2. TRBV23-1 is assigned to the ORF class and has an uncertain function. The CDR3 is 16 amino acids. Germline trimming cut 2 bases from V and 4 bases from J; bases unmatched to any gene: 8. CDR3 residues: CASSQLAGVKGYEQYF. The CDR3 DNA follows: TGCGCCAGCAGTCAACTAGCGGGAGTAAAAGGTTACGAGCAGTACTTC.

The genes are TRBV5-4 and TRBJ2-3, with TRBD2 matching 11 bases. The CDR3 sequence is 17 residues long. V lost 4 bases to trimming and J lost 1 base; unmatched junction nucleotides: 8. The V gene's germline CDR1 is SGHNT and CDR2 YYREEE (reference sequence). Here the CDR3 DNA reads TGTGCCAGCAGCATTAGACTAGCGGGATTGGGCACAGATACGCAGTATTTT. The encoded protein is CASSIRLAGLGTDTQYF.

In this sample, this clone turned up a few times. CDR3 amino acids: CASSYSTGQGFYEQYF. Written as DNA, the CDR3 is TGTGCCAGCAGTTACTCGACCGGACAGGGTTTCTACGAGCAGTACTTC. The V call is TRBV6-6, the J call TRBJ2-7, with 8 bases lining up with TRBD1. Trimming removed 0 bases from V and 3 bases from J; junction bases left unmatched: 7. The CDR3 contains 16 residues. The germline CDR1 and CDR2 sequences are MNHNY and SVGAGI (reference sequence).

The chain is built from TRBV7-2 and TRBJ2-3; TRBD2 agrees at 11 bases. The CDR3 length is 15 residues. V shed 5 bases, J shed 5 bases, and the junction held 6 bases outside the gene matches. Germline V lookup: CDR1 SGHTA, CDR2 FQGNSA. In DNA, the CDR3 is TGTGCCAGCAGCCAGATAGCGGGAGGGGGAGATACGCAGTATTTT. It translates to CASSQIAGGGDTQYF.

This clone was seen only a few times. The CDR3 here is CASSAGTANYEQYF. The CDR3 DNA reads TGTGCCAGCAGCGCCGGGACAGCCAACTACGAGCAGTACTTC. The chain joins TRBV9 to TRBJ2-7; 7 bases are a match to TRBD1. The CDR3 is made up of 14 amino acids. The V segment lost 3 bases and the J segment 3 bases; nucleotides outside the gene matches: 6. CDR1 is SGDLS, CDR2 YYNGEE, per germline.

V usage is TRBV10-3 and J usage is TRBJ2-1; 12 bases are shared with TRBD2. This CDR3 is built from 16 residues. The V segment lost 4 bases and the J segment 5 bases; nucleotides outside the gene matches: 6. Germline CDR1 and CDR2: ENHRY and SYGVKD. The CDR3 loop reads CAISGRLAGEHNEQFF. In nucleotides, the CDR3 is TGTGCCATCAGTGGAAGACTAGCGGGAGAACACAATGAGCAGTTCTTC.

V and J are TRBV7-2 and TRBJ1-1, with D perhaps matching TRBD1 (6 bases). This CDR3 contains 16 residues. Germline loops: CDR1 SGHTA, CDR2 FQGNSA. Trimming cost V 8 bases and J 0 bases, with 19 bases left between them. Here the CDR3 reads CASRPTGRGMNTEAFF. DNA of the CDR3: TGTGCCAGCCGACCCACGGGCAGGGGAATGAACACTGAAGCTTTCTTT.

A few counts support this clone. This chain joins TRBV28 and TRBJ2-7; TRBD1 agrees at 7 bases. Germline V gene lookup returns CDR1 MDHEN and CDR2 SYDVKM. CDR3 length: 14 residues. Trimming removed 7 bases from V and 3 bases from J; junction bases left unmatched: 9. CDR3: CASNFPGQIYEQYF. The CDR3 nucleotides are TGTGCCAGCAACTTTCCGGGACAGATCTACGAGCAGTACTTC. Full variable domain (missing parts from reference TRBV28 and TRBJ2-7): DVKVTQSSRYLVKRTGEKVFLECVQDMDHENMFWYRQDPGLGLRLIYFSYDVKMKEKGDIPEGYSVSREKKERFSLILESASTNQTSMYLCASNFPGQIYEQYFGPGTRLTVT.

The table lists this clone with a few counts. CDR3 DNA: TGTGCCAGCAGCGTAGATAATAGCGCCTACACAGATACGCAGTATTTT. It specifies CASSVDNSAYTDTQYF. The chain is built from TRBV9 and TRBJ2-3; TRBD2 might be the D (5 bases). CDR1 and CDR2 from the germline V gene are SGDLS and YYNGEE. CDR3 length: 16 amino acids. V shed 0 bases and J shed 2 bases, with 13 bases lying between them.

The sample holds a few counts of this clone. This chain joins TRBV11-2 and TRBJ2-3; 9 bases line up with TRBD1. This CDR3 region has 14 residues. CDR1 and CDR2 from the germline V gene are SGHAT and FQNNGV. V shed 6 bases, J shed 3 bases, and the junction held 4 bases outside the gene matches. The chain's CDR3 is CASSFDRGTDTQYF. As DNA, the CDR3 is TGTGCCAGCAGTTTCGACAGGGGGACAGATACGCAGTATTTT.

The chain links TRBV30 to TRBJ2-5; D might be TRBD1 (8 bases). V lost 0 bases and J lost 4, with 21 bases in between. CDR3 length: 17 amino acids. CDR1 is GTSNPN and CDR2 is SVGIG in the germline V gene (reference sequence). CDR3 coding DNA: TGTGCCTGGAGTGTACCCCGCTACAGGGGGGGTGGAGAGACCCAGTACTTC. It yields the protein CAWSVPRYRGGGETQYF.

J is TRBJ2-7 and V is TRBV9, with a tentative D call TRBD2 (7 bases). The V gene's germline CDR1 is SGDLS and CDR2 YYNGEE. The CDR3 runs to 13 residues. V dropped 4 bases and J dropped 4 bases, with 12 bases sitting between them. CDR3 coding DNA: TGTGCCAGCAGCTCCGGGGGGCAGTACGAGCAGTACTTC. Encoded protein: CASSSGGQYEQYF.

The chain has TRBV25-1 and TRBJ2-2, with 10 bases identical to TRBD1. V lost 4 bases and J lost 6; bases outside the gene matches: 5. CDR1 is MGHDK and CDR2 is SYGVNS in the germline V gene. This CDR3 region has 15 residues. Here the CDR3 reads CASSVTGTGAGELFF. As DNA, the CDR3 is TGTGCCAGCAGTGTCACCGGGACAGGGGCCGGGGAGCTGTTTTTT.

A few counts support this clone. The CDR3 loop reads CASSYRTGGSYGYTF. For the CDR3, the DNA is TGTGCCAGCAGCTACCGGACAGGGGGTAGCTATGGCTACACCTTC. This chain joins TRBV7-2 and TRBJ1-2, with 10 bases fitting TRBD1. V shed 4 bases and J 4 bases; nucleotides not matched to a gene: 6. Germline loops: CDR1 SGHTA, CDR2 FQGNSA. The CDR3 runs 15 residues.

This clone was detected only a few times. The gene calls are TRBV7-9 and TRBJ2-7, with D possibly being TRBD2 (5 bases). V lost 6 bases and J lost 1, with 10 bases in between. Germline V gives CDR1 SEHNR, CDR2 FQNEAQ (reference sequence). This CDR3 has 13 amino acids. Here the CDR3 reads CASRISGSYEQYF. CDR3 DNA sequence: TGTGCCAGCAGGATCTCGGGGTCCTACGAGCAGTACTTC.

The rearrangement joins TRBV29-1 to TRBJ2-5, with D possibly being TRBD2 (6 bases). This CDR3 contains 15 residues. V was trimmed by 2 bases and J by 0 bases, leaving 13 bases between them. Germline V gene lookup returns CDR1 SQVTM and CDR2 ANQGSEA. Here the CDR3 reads CSVELAAKYQETQYF. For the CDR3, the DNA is TGCAGCGTTGAATTAGCGGCCAAGTACCAAGAGACCCAGTACTTC.

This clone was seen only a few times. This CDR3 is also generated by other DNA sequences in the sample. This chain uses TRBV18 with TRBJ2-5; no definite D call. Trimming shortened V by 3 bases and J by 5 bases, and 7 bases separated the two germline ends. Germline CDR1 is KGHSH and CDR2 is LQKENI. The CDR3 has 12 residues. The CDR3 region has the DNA TGTGCCAGCTCACCGCTCGAGGAGACCCAGTACTTC. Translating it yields CASSPLEETQYF.

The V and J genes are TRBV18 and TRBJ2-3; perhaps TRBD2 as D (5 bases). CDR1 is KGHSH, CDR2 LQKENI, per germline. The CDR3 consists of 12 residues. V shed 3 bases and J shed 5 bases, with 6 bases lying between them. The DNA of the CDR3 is TGTGCCAGCTCACCGGGAGTAGATACGCAGTATTTT. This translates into CASSPGVDTQYF. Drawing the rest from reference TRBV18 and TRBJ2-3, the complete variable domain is NAGVMQNPRHLVRRRGQEARLRCSPMKGHSHVYWYRQLPEEGLKFMVYLQKENIIDESGMPKERFSAEFPKEGPSILRIQQVVRGDSAAYFCASSPGVDTQYFGPGTRLTVL.

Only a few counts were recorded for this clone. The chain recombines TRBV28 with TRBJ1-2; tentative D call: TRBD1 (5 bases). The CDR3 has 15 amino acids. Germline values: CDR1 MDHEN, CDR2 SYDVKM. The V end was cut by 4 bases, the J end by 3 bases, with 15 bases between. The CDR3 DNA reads TGTGCCAGCAGTTCCCCCCGCAGGGCCGACTATGGCTACACCTTC. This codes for CASSSPRRADYGYTF.

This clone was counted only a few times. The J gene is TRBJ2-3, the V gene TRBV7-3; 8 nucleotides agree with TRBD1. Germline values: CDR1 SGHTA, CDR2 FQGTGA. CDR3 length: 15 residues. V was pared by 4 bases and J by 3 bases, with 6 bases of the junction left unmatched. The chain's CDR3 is CASSSPGGRTDTQYF. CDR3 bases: TGTGCCAGCAGCTCACCAGGGGGCCGGACAGATACGCAGTATTTT. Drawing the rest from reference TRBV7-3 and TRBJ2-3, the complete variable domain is GAGVSQTPSNKVTEKGKYVELRCDPISGHTALYWYRQSLGQGPEFLIYFQGTGAADDSGLPNDRFFAVRPEGSVSTLKIQRTERGDSAVYLCASSSPGGRTDTQYFGPGTRLTVL.

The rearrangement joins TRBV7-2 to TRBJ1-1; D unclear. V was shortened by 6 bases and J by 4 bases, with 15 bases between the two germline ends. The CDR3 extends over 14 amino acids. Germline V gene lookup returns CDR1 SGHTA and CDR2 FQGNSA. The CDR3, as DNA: TGTGCCAGCAGACCGACCGGACTGCGCACTGAAGCTTTCTTT. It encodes CASRPTGLRTEAFF.

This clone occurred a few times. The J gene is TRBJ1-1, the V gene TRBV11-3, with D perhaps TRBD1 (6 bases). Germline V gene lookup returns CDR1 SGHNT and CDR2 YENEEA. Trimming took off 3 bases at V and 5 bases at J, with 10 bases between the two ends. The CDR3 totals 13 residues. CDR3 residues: CASSFGQRTEAFF. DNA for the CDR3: TGTGCCAGCAGCTTCGGACAGAGGACTGAAGCTTTCTTT. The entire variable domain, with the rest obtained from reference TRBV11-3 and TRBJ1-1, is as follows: EAGVVQSPRYKIIEKKQPVAFWCNPISGHNTLYWYLQNLGQGPELLIRYENEEAVDDSQLPKDRFSAERLKGVDSTLKIQPAELGDSAVYLCASSFGQRTEAFFGQGTRLTVV.

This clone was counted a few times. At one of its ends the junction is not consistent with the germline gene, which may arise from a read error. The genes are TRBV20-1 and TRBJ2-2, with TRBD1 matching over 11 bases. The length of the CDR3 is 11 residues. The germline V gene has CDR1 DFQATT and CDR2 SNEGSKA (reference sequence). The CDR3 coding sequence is TGCAGTGCCCCGGGACAGGGGGAACGTCTATTT. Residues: CSAPGQGERLF.

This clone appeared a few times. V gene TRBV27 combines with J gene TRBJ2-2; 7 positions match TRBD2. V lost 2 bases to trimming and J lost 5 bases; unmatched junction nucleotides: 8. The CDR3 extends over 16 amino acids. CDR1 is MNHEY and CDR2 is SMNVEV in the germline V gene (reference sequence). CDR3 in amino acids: CASSLRAGVSTGELFF. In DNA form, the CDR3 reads TGTGCCAGCAGTTTAAGGGCGGGAGTATCTACCGGGGAGCTGTTTTTT.